The 14 T cell receptor beta chains below all came from one sample that was sequenced in a study of regulatory T cells in long-lasting Graves disease. Regarding time point: persistent/refractory GD, antithyroid drugs over 5 years with positive TRAb. PBMCs were the source of the RNA used for TCR sequencing. Construction of TCR beta libraries relied on iRepertoire HTBI primers and on Arm-PCR targeting CDR3 regions. Each CDR3 protein gets one entry after TCRdb re-called the multiplex PCR reads with MiXCR. The table lists approximately 290,000 distinct CDR3 sequences, roughly a fifth of them singletons. Sequences were derived from peripheral blood mononuclear cells (PBMCs), sampled when the disease was refractory, from a patient treated with antithyroid drugs. The receptor source for this set is a female donor with Graves disease.

J is TRBJ1-2 and V is TRBV3-1; 11 positions agree with TRBD1. The germline V gene has CDR1 LGHDT and CDR2 YNNKEL (reference sequence). The length of the CDR3 is 13 residues. V dropped 10 bases and J dropped 8; count of bases not matched to a gene: 9. The CDR3 reads CATGRTGGRGYTF. DNA for the CDR3: TGTGCCACCGGTCGGACAGGGGGCCGGGGCTACACCTTC.

This clonotype was observed many times. The chain joins TRBV7-2 to TRBJ1-2; maybe TRBD1 (5 bases). The CDR3 contains 12 residues. V was trimmed by 4 bases and J by 7 bases, leaving 10 bases between them. Germline CDR1 and CDR2: SGHTA and FQGNSA. The CDR3 DNA reads TGTGCCAGCAGCTCCCCAGGGAGTGGCTACACCTTC. Amino acid sequence: CASSSPGSGYTF.

The V call is TRBV11-2, the J call TRBJ1-3; D gene ambiguous. The CDR3 loop spans 15 amino acids. Trimming cost V 3 bases and J 0 bases, with 9 bases left between them. Germline CDR1 reads SGHAT; CDR2 reads FQNNGV. CDR3 nucleotide sequence: TGTGCCAGCAGCTTCGGGCTAAGCTCTGGAAACACCATATATTTT. It yields the protein CASSFGLSSGNTIYF. The full variable domain, its missing parts supplied by reference TRBV11-2 and TRBJ1-3, is EAGVAQSPRYKIIEKRQSVAFWCNPISGHATLYWYQQILGQGPKLLIQFQNNGVVDDSQLPKDRFSAERLKGVDSTLKIQPAKLEDSAVYLCASSFGLSSGNTIYFGEGSWLTVV.

The chain links TRBV20-1 to TRBJ2-5; no definite D call. The CDR3 totals 12 residues. V was pared by 3 bases and J by 2 bases, with 7 bases between. Germline assignment: CDR1 DFQATT and CDR2 SNEGSKA (reference sequence). CDR3 DNA: TGCAGTGCTAGGGGAATACAAGAGACCCAGTACTTC. Its protein product is CSARGIQETQYF.

This sequence joins TRBV6-2 or TRBV6-3 and TRBJ2-5; 8 bases match TRBD1. Germline values: CDR1 MNHEY, CDR2 SVGEGT. V was clipped by 0 bases and J by 5 bases; unmatched bases: 8. The CDR3 extends over 16 amino acids. CDR3 protein: CASSYSARGQGETQYF. For the CDR3, the DNA is TGTGCCAGCAGTTACTCGGCCAGGGGGCAGGGGGAGACCCAGTACTTC.

This clonotype was recorded many times. The chain uses TRBV27 and TRBJ2-5, with D possibly matching TRBD2 (6 bases). The germline CDR1 and CDR2 sequences are MNHEY and SMNVEV (reference sequence). Trimming left V 2 bases short and J 5 bases short, with 12 bases between. The CDR3 consists of 14 residues. Written as DNA, the CDR3 is TGTGCCAGCAGTTTAATCCGGAGCGGGGAGACCCAGTACTTC. Residues: CASSLIRSGETQYF.

This clonotype showed up many times. This chain uses TRBV6-1 with TRBJ1-1; TRBD1 is a possible D gene (5 bases). The CDR3 extends over 15 amino acids. Germline CDR1 MNHNS, CDR2 SASEGT. The V end was cut by 6 bases, the J end by 1 base, with 15 bases between. The CDR3 DNA reads as TGTGCCAGCAGATGGTCCGGGACTCAGAACACTGAAGCTTTCTTT. Encoded protein: CASRWSGTQNTEAFF.

This clonotype was counted many times. The rearrangement uses TRBV11-2 and TRBJ2-3; D gene unclear. The CDR3 consists of 16 residues. The germline CDR1 and CDR2 sequences are SGHAT and FQNNGV. Trimming removed 2 bases from V and 1 base from J, with 13 bases in between. For the CDR3, the DNA is TGTGCCAGCAGCTTAAAGGGCACCTTTGGCACAGATACGCAGTATTTT. It specifies CASSLKGTFGTDTQYF.

The table lists this clonotype with many counts. The chain links TRBV3-1 to TRBJ2-7, with D perhaps matching TRBD2 (7 bases). The CDR3 has 15 residues. Trimming shortened V by 4 bases and J by 0 bases, and 13 bases separated the two germline ends. Germline-derived CDR1 and CDR2 are LGHDT and YNNKEL (reference sequence). This CDR3 is CASSPGGRNSYEQYF. CDR3 coding DNA: TGTGCCAGCAGCCCCGGGGGGCGAAACTCCTACGAGCAGTACTTC.

This rearrangement joins TRBV2 to TRBJ2-2; perhaps TRBD1 as D (6 bases). V was shortened by 11 bases and J by 4 bases, with 14 bases between the two germline ends. The CDR3 has 13 amino acids. Germline-derived CDR1 and CDR2 are SNHLY and FYNNEI. The DNA of the CDR3 is TGTGCCGGAACAGGGTCCGGCACCGGGGAGCTGTTTTTT. It codes for CAGTGSGTGELFF.

This clonotype has a count of ten or more. The rearrangement links TRBV7-2 to TRBJ2-7; D perhaps matches TRBD1 (6 bases). V shed 5 bases and J shed 1 base, with 15 bases lying between them. CDR3 length equals 15 residues. Germline CDR1 SGHTA, CDR2 FQGNSA. The CDR3 DNA sequence: TGTGCCAGCAGCCATGGGGGCGGGTTGTCCTACGAGCAGTACTTC. It specifies CASSHGGGLSYEQYF.

This clonotype was seen more than once but under ten times. This chain links TRBV6-2 or TRBV6-3 with TRBJ2-1, with 9 bases identical to TRBD2. The J segment lost 9 bases and the V segment lost 4 bases, leaving 13 bases of the junction unmatched. The CDR3 has 16 residues. Germline V gene data show CDR1 as MNHEY and CDR2 as SVGEGT. CDR3 in amino acids: CASSLGLAGLGFEQFF. In DNA form, the CDR3 reads TGTGCCAGCAGTTTGGGGCTAGCGGGATTGGGATTTGAGCAGTTCTTC.

This clonotype was observed a few times. The rearrangement joins TRBV30 to TRBJ1-2, with D maybe TRBD1 (6 bases). The V end was cut by 4 bases, the J end by 6 bases, with 15 bases between. CDR3 length: 13 amino acids. The germline V gene has CDR1 GTSNPN and CDR2 SVGIG (reference sequence). The CDR3 reads CAWNAGQRDGYTF. The CDR3 region has the DNA TGTGCCTGGAATGCAGGACAGCGGGATGGCTACACCTTC.

This clonotype was detected only a few times. This chain connects TRBV6-1 to TRBJ2-7; 8 bases match TRBD2. Trimming cost V 8 bases and J 0 bases; bases outside gene matches: 21. CDR1 and CDR2 (germline): MNHNS, SASEGT. The CDR3 has 19 amino acids. The CDR3: CASESAGGTSNPSSYEQYF. The CDR3 DNA reads as TGTGCCAGCGAGTCCGCGGGAGGAACCTCTAATCCAAGCTCCTACGAGCAGTACTTC.